This T cell receptor (beta chain) was found in a study of shared clonotypes between healthy human individuals. The protocol was immunoSEQ multiplex PCR, while the TCRdb copy is restricted to in-frame clones and leaves out a portion. This table has roughly 2,300,000 clones, 85% to 95% appearing once. Germline-derived CDR1 and CDR2 are MRHNA and SNTAGT. V was clipped by 4 bases and J by 0 bases, with 7 bases between them. This CDR3 has 14 amino acids. This clonotype was sampled from a man between 18 and 35 years old in good health. Some clones in this sample may be carry-over from other donors' samples. The sample taken for sequencing was naive CD4+ T cells from PBMCs. Stated subset: CD45RA+ positively selected. The rearrangement links TRBV6-4 to TRBJ1-5; D not resolved. The CDR3 reads CASSAVYSNQPQHF. CDR3 in DNA: TGTGCCAGCAGTGCCGTCTATAGCAATCAGCCCCAGCATTTT.